This T cell receptor beta chain was sequenced during a study of blood T cell repertoires in COVID-19. As for the study in general: The study drew acute and convalescent COVID-19 samples from the United States, Italy and Spain. T cells, B-cell-depleted T cells, or PBMCs provided the cDNA or gDNA that served as material.

As handled by the study authors: Nucleated cell number was recorded as an estimate derived from reference gene primer amplification. Data came from immunoSEQ multiplex PCR; TCRdb stores just in-frame clones and leaves some out. V and J calls and clone size are copied from that table; D and trimming were computed from the DNA. The profile covers about 68,000 clones, with about 91% appearing a single time and 7.3% taken by the ten largest. Trimming pared 4 bases from V and 3 bases from J, leaving 12 bases between. Germline V gives CDR1 SQVTM, CDR2 ANQGSEA. The CDR3 consists of 13 residues. Enrolled during active infection, Seattle patients were then followed longitudinally.

This chain links TRBV29-1 with TRBJ1-2; D is perhaps TRBD1 (5 bases). The sequence derives from a man between 35 and 55 years old with COVID-19, enrolled during active disease. Input material: peripheral blood. The CDR3 loop is CSVGRTGDYGYTF. Here the CDR3 DNA reads TGCAGCGTTGGCCGTACAGGAGACTATGGCTACACCTTC.